The 17 T cell receptor beta chains presented below share a single source sample, sequenced in a study of blood T cell repertoires in COVID-19. Measured with immunoSEQ multiplex PCR; TCRdb has only the in-frame clones, and not every one. The repertoire holds roughly 110,000 clones, 80% to 85% seen once, with 4% to 5.5% in the top ten. The sample comprised peripheral blood. Receptors originate from a human donor in a cohort sampled during active COVID-19.

This clone was found a few times. The genes are TRBV9 and TRBJ2-3, with no clear D. This CDR3 has 12 amino acids. The germline V gene has CDR1 SGDLS and CDR2 YYNGEE. V was clipped by 5 bases and J by 1 base, with 5 bases between them. Written as DNA, the CDR3 is TGTGCCAGCAGAGGAGGCACAGATACGCAGTATTTT. Translated: CASRGGTDTQYF.

This chain links TRBV2 with TRBJ1-6, with D unclear. CDR3 length: 13 amino acids. Germline CDR1 SNHLY, CDR2 FYNNEI. Trimming took off 2 bases at V and 7 bases at J, with 6 bases between the two ends. The DNA for the CDR3 is TGTGCCAGCAGTGAATTAGCGAATTCACCCCTCCACTTT. Amino acid sequence: CASSELANSPLHF.

This chain connects TRBV5-1 to TRBJ2-5; TRBD2 agrees at 8 bases. The CDR3 totals 16 residues. After removal of 4 bases from V and 2 bases from J, the junction contained 10 bases not matched to a gene. CDR1 and CDR2 (germline): SGHRS, YFSETQ. CDR3 sequence: CASSILGGEVQETQYF. CDR3 DNA: TGCGCCAGCAGCATTCTCGGGGGGGAGGTGCAAGAGACCCAGTACTTC.

The count of this clone is one. V and J are TRBV19 and TRBJ1-5, with no clear D. The ends were cut back, 7 bases at V and 2 bases at J, with 9 bases in the middle. This CDR3 spans 13 amino acids. Germline loops: CDR1 LNHDA, CDR2 SQIVND (reference sequence). The CDR3, as DNA: TGTGCCAGTAATAACCGGGGCAATCAGCCCCAGCATTTT. Translating gives CASNNRGNQPQHF.

Notes on this clone: Distinct nucleotide sequences in the sample also encode this CDR3. The rearrangement joins TRBV18 to TRBJ2-2; TRBD2 matches 11 bases. Germline V CDR1 and CDR2: KGHSH, LQKENI. The CDR3 spans 16 residues. Germline trimming cut 2 bases from V and 1 base from J; bases unmatched to any gene: 0. The CDR3: CASSPGTSGNTGELFF. The CDR3 DNA is TGTGCCAGCTCACCAGGGACTAGCGGGAACACCGGGGAGCTGTTTTTT.

This chain joins TRBV11-2 and TRBJ2-1; the match to TRBD2 covers 11 bases. V lost 5 bases to trimming and J lost 12 bases; unmatched junction nucleotides: 12. CDR1 is SGHAT, CDR2 FQNNGV, per germline. The CDR3 runs 15 residues. In DNA form, the CDR3 reads TGTGCCAGCAGCCCCGGACTAGCGGGTCCTCAAGGGCAGTTCTTC. Its translation: CASSPGLAGPQGQFF.

The CDR3 spells CASSLPGQLSKGYTF. CDR3 coding DNA: TGTGCCAGCAGCTTACCCGGACAGTTATCTAAAGGCTACACCTTC. This chain links TRBV7-2 with TRBJ1-2; tentative D call: TRBD1 (6 bases). The length of the CDR3 is 15 residues. V lost 2 bases to trimming and J lost 8 bases, with 18 bases between them. From germline, CDR1 is SGHTA and CDR2 FQGNSA.

The rearrangement joins TRBV7-2 to TRBJ2-7; possibly TRBD1 for D (6 bases). The length of the CDR3 is 13 residues. Germline V gene lookup returns CDR1 SGHTA and CDR2 FQGNSA. V shed 5 bases and J shed 5 bases, with 13 bases lying between them. The CDR3 DNA reads as TGTGCCAGCAGCCCCCGAAACAGGGACGAGCAGTACTTC. It encodes CASSPRNRDEQYF.

This clone was seen a handful of times. The chain employs TRBV4-3 and TRBJ1-1, with a possible D match to TRBD1 (6 bases). The V end lost 0 bases, the J end lost 5 bases, and 10 bases lay between the germline ends. CDR3 length: 14 residues. Germline CDR1 is LGHNA and CDR2 is YSLEER. The CDR3 reads CASSQDRGVTEAFF. The DNA for the CDR3 is TGCGCCAGCAGCCAAGACAGGGGTGTGACTGAAGCTTTCTTT.

The V and J genes are TRBV4-1 and TRBJ2-2; possible D gene TRBD2, 6 bases. The CDR3 is made up of 16 amino acids. Deletions cut 1 base from V and 1 base from J, with 10 bases between. Germline V gene sequence: CDR1 MGHRA, CDR2 YSYEKL. This CDR3 is CASSQGGGKNTGELFF. In nucleotides, the CDR3 is TGCGCCAGCAGCCAAGGTGGGGGGAAGAACACCGGGGAGCTGTTTTTT.

V and J are TRBV12-3 or TRBV12-4 and TRBJ1-2; 8 nucleotides align to TRBD1. The trim removed 3 bases at V and 8 bases at J, leaving 5 bases unmatched. The CDR3 contains 13 residues. The CDR3 region is CASSFQGAQGYTF. In DNA, the CDR3 is TGTGCCAGCAGTTTTCAGGGGGCGCAGGGCTACACCTTC.

The rearrangement links TRBV18 to TRBJ1-4; 7 bases fit TRBD1. Looked up from germline, CDR1 is KGHSH and CDR2 is LQKENI. Trimming cost V 5 bases and J 5 bases; bases outside gene matches: 11. The CDR3 loop spans 16 amino acids. Written as DNA, the CDR3 is TGTGCCAGCTCAGCTTTATCCGGGACAGACAATGAAAAACTGTTTTTT. This gives the protein CASSALSGTDNEKLFF.

The V gene is TRBV6-5, the J gene TRBJ1-5; a possible D gene is TRBD1 (5 bases). The CDR3 runs 13 residues. Trimming left V 5 bases short and J 3 bases short, with 8 bases between. The germline V gene encodes CDR1 MNHEY and CDR2 SVGAGI. This chain's CDR3 is CASSRGFNQPQHF. Here the CDR3 DNA reads TGTGCCAGCAGTAGGGGTTTCAATCAGCCCCAGCATTTT.

The V and J genes are TRBV28 and TRBJ1-5; no clear D gene. The CDR3 loop spans 13 amino acids. Germline V lookup: CDR1 MDHEN, CDR2 SYDVKM. The ends were cut back, 7 bases at V and 7 bases at J, with 14 bases in the middle. CDR3 region: CASKTPIEQPQHF. The CDR3 DNA sequence: TGTGCCAGCAAAACACCAATTGAACAGCCCCAGCATTTT.

The chain recombines TRBV19 with TRBJ1-2; D not resolved. Trimming pared 5 bases from V and 2 bases from J, leaving 12 bases between. The CDR3 runs 14 residues. The germline V gene has CDR1 LNHDA and CDR2 SQIVND (reference sequence). The CDR3, as DNA: TGTGCCAGTAGTCCAATGGCCGGGAACTATGGCTACACCTTC. Translation gives CASSPMAGNYGYTF.

The CDR3 nucleotides are TGTGCCAGCAGCTTAGTCCAGCAAGAGACCCAGTACTTC. Its translation: CASSLVQQETQYF. The chain combines TRBV7-2 with TRBJ2-5; D not certain. Trimming took 1 base from V and 2 from J, leaving 5 bases between them. The CDR3 runs 13 residues. Germline CDR1 and CDR2: SGHTA and FQGNSA.

V gene TRBV5-1 combines with J gene TRBJ1-2, with D possibly being TRBD1 (6 bases). The CDR3 spans 15 residues. CDR1 is SGHRS, CDR2 YFSETQ, per germline. V was cut by 0 bases and J by 6 bases, with 15 bases left in between. The CDR3 sequence: CASSLVLGANDGYTF. The CDR3 region has the DNA TGCGCCAGCAGCTTGGTTCTGGGGGCGAACGATGGCTACACCTTC. The full variable domain, in which reference TRBV5-1 and TRBJ1-2 provide the parts outside the CDR3, is KAGVTQTPRYLIKTRGQQVTLSCSPISGHRSVSWYQQTPGQGLQFLFEYFSETQRNKGNFPGRFSGRQFSNSRSEMNVSTLELGDSALYLCASSLVLGANDGYTFGSGTRLTVV.